This TCR beta chain was found in a study of blood T cell repertoires in COVID-19. Study summary: The United States, Italy and Spain supplied acute and convalescent COVID-19 samples. PBMCs, B-cell-depleted T cells, or T cells were the source of the cDNA or gDNA that made up the material.

Enrollment of patients from Seattle took place during active infection, with longitudinal follow-up. Original analysis: Reference gene primer amplification gave estimated nucleated cell counts. Clones were read by immunoSEQ multiplex PCR, and TCRdb kept only the in-frame ones, dropping some. V, J and clone size are taken as reported in that table, and D and trimming were inferred from the DNA itself. The sample includes 300,000 to 400,000 clones, about 89% of them seen just once. This clone was counted between two and nine times. V lost 5 bases, J lost 3 bases, and 12 bases stayed unmatched. The germline V gene has CDR1 PRHDT and CDR2 FYEKMQ (reference sequence). This CDR3 comprises 16 residues.

The source material was peripheral blood. The TCR originated in a woman aged 60-75 years with COVID-19, enrolled during active disease. The chain recombines TRBV13 with TRBJ2-7, with 8 bases that match TRBD1. CDR3 protein: CASSLGTGGGYYEQYF. DNA for the CDR3: TGTGCCAGCAGCCTGGGGACAGGCGGAGGGTACTACGAGCAGTACTTC.